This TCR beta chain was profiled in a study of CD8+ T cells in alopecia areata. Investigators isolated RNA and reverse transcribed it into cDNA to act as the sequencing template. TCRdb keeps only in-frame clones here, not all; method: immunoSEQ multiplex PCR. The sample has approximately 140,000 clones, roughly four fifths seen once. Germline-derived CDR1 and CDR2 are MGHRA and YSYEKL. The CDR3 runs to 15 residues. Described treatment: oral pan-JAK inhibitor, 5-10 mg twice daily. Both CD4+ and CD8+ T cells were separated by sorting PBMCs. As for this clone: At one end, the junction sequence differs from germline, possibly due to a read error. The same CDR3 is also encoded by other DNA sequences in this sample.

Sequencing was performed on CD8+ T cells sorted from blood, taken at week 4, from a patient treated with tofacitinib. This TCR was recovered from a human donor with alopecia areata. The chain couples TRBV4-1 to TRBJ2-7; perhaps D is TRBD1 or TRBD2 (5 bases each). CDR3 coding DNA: TGTGCCAGCAGCCAGAAAGGGGCGGGTCCAGACGAGCAGTACTTC. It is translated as CASSQKGAGPDEQYF.